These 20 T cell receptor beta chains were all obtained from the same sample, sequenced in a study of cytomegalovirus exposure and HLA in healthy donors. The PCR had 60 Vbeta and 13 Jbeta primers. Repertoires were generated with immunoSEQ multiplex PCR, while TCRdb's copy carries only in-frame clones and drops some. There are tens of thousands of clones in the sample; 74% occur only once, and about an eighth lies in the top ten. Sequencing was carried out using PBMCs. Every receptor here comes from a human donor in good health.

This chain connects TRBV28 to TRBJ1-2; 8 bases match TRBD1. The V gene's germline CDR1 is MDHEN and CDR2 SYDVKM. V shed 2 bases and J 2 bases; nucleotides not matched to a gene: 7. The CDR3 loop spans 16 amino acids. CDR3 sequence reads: CASSLGGQGANYGYTF. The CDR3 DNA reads TGTGCCAGCAGTTTAGGCGGGCAGGGGGCGAACTATGGCTACACCTTC.

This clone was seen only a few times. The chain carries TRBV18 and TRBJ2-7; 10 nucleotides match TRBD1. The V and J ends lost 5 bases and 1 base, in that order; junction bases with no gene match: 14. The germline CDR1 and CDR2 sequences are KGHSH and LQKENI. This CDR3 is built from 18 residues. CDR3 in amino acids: CASSDRGRGGSSSYEQYF. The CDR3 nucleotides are TGTGCCAGCTCAGACAGGGGGCGAGGCGGGAGTAGTTCCTACGAGCAGTACTTC.

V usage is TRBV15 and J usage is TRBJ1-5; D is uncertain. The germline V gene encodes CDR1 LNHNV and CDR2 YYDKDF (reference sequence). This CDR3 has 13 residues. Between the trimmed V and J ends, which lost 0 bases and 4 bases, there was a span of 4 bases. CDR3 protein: CATSRDPNQPQHF. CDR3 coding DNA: TGTGCCACCAGCAGAGATCCAAATCAGCCCCAGCATTTT. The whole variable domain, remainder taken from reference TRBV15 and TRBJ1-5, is DAMVIQNPRYQVTQFGKPVTLSCSQTLNHNVMYWYQQKSSQAPKLLFHYYDKDFNNEADTPDNFQSRRPNTSFCFLDIRSPGLGDTAMYLCATSRDPNQPQHFGDGTRLSIL.

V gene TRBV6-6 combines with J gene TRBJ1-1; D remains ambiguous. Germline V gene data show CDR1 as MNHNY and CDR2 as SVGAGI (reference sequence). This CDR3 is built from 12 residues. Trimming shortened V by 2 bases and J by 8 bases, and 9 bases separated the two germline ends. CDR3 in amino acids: CASSYAGPEAFF. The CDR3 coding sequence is TGTGCCAGCAGTTACGCGGGTCCGGAAGCTTTCTTT.

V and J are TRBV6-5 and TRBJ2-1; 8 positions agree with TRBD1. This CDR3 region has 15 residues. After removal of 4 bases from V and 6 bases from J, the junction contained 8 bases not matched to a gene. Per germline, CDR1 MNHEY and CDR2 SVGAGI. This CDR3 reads CASSCYSTGGNEQFF. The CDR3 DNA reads TGTGCCAGCAGTTGCTACTCTACAGGGGGCAATGAGCAGTTCTTC.

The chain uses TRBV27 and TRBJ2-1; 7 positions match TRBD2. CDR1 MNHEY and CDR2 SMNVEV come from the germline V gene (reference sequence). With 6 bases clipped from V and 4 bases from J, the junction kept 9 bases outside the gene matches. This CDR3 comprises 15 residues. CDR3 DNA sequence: TGTGCCAGCAGGCTAACTAGCGCCCCATACAATGAGCAGTTCTTC. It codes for CASRLTSAPYNEQFF.

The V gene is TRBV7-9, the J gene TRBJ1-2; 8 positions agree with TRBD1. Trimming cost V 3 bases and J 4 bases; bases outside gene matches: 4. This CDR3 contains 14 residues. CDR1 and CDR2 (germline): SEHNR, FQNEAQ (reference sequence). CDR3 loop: CASSFTTGGYGYTF. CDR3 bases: TGTGCCAGCAGCTTCACCACAGGGGGCTATGGCTACACCTTC. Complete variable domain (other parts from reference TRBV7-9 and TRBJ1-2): DTGVSQNPRHKITKRGQNVTFRCDPISEHNRLYWYRQTLGQGPEFLTYFQNEAQLEKSRLLSDRFSAERPKGSFSTLEIQRTEQGDSAMYLCASSFTTGGYGYTFGSGTRLTVV.

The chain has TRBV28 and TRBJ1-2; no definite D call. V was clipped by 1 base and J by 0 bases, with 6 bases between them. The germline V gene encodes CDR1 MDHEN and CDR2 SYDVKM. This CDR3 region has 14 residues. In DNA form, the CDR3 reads TGTGCCAGCAGTTTATACGGGGCTAACTATGGCTACACCTTC. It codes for CASSLYGANYGYTF.

CDR3 sequence (DNA): TGTGCCACCAGCATTTTCCCGCCTCGGGACAGTAAGACCTTTAACTATGGCTACACCTTC. Its protein product is CATSIFPPRDSKTFNYGYTF. The chain combines TRBV15 with TRBJ1-2; 7 bases map to TRBD1. The CDR3 loop spans 20 amino acids. Germline CDR1 LNHNV, CDR2 YYDKDF (reference sequence). V trimming: 4 bases; J trimming: 1 base; junction bases outside the gene matches: 21. Drawing the rest from reference TRBV15 and TRBJ1-2, the complete variable domain is DAMVIQNPRYQVTQFGKPVTLSCSQTLNHNVMYWYQQKSSQAPKLLFHYYDKDFNNEADTPDNFQSRRPNTSFCFLDIRSPGLGDTAMYLCATSIFPPRDSKTFNYGYTFGSGTRLTVV.

This CDR3 is CASSGSWGGAEAFF. CDR3 DNA sequence: TGTGCCAGCAGCGGATCTTGGGGAGGCGCTGAAGCTTTCTTT. The chain has TRBV9 and TRBJ1-1, with D unclear. V was trimmed by 3 bases and J by 6 bases, leaving 15 bases between them. From germline, CDR1 is SGDLS and CDR2 YYNGEE. This CDR3 has 14 residues.

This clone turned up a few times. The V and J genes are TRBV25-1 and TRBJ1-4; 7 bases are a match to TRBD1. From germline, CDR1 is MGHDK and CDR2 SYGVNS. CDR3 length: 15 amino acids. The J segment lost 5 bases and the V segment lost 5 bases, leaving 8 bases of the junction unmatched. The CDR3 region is CASSSTDRQNEKLFF. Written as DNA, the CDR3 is TGTGCCAGCAGTAGTACGGACAGGCAAAATGAAAAACTGTTTTTT.

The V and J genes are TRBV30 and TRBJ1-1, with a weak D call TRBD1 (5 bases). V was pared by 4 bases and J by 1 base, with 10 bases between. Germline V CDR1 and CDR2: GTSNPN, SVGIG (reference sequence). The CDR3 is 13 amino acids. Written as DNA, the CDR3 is TGTGCCTGGAAAAGCACAGGGAACACTGAAGCTTTCTTT. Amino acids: CAWKSTGNTEAFF.

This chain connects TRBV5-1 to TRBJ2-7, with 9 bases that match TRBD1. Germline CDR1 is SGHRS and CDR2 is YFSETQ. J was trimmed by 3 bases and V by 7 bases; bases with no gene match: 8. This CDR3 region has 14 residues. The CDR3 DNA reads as TGCGCCAGCTATAACGGACAGGGGAGCTACGAGCAGTACTTC. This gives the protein CASYNGQGSYEQYF.

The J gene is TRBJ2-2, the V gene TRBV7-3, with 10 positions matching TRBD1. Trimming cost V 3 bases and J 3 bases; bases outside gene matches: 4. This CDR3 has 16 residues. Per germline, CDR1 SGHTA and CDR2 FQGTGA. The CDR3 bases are TGTGCCAGCAGCTTCCGGACAGGGGGAGACACCGGGGAGCTGTTTTTT. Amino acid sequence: CASSFRTGGDTGELFF.

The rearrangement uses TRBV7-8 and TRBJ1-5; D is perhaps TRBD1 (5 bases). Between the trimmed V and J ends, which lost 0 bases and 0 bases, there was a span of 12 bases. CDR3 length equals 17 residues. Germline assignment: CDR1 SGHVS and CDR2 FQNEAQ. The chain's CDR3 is CASSLAAGGYSNQPQHF. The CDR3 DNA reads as TGTGCCAGCAGCTTAGCGGCGGGGGGTTATAGCAATCAGCCCCAGCATTTT.

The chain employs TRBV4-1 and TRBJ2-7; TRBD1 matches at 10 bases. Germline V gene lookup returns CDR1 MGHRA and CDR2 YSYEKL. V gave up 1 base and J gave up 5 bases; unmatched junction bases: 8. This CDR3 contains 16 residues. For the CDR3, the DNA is TGCGCCAGCAGCCAAGTCCCGGGACAGGGGAACCACGAGCAGTACTTC. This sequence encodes CASSQVPGQGNHEQYF.

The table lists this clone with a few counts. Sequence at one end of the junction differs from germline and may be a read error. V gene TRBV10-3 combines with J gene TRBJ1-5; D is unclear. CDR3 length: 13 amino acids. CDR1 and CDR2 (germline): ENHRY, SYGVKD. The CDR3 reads CAISEGSDQPQHF. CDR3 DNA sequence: TGTGCCATCAGTGAGGGTAGCGATCAGCCCCAGCATTTT.

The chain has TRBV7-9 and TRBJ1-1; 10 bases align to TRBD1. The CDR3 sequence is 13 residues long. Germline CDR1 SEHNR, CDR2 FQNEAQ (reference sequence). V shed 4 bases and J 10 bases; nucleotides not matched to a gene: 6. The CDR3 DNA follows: TGTGCCAGCAGCTCGACAGGGGGCCTATCAGCTTTCTTT. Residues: CASSSTGGLSAFF.

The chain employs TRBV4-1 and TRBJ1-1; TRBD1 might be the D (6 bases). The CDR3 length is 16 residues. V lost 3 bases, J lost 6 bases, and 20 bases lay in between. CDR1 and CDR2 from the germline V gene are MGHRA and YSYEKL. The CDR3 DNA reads TGCGCCAGCAGCCAGATCGGGACACCCGTCGCGCCTGAAGCTTTCTTT. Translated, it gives CASSQIGTPVAPEAFF.

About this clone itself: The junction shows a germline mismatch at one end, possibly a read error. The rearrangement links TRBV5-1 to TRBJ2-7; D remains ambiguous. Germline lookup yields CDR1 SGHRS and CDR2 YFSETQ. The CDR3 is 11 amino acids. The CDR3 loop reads CASSFSDEQYF. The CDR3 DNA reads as TGCGCCAGCAGCTTCTCCGACGAGCAGTACTTC.